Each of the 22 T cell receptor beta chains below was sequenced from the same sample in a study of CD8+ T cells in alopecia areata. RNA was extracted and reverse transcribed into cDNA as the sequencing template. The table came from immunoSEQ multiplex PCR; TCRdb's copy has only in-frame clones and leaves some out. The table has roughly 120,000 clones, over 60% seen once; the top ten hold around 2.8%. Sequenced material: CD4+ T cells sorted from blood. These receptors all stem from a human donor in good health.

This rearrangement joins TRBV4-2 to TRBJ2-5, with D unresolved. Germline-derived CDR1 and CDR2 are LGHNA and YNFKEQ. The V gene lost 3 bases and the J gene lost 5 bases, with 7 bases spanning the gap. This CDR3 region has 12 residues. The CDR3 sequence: CASSQQGETQYF. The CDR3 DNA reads TGTGCCAGCAGCCAGCAAGGGGAGACCCAGTACTTC.

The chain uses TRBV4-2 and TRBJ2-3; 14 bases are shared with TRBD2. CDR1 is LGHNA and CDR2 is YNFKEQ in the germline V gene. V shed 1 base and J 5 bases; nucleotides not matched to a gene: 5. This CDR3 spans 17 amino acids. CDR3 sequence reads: CASSQVTSGGGGDTQYF. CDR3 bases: TGTGCCAGCAGCCAAGTGACTAGCGGGGGGGGTGGAGATACGCAGTATTTT.

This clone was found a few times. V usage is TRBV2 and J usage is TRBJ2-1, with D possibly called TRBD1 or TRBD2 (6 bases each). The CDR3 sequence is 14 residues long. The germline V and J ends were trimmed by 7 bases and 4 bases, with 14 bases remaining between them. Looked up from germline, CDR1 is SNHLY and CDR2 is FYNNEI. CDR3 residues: CASTTGAAYNEQFF. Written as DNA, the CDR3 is TGTGCCAGCACCACGGGGGCCGCTTACAATGAGCAGTTCTTC.

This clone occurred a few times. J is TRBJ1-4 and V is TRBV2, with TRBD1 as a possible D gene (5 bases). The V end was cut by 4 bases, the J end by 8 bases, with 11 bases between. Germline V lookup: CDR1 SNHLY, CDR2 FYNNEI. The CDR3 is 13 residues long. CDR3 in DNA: TGTGCCAGCAGTGTAGGGGCTGGGGAAAAACTGTTTTTT. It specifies CASSVGAGEKLFF.

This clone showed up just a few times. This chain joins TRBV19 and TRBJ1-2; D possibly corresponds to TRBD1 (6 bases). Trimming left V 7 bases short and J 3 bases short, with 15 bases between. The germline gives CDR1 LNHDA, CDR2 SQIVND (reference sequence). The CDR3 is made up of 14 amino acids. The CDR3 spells CASTRTAGDYGYTF. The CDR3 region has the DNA TGTGCCAGTACCCGGACAGCCGGCGACTATGGCTACACCTTC. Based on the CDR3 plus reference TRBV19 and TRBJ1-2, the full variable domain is DGGITQSPKYLFRKEGQNVTLSCEQNLNHDAMYWYRQDPGQGLRLIYYSQIVNDFQKGDIAEGYSVSREKKESFPLTVTSAQKNPTAFYLCASTRTAGDYGYTFGSGTRLTVV.

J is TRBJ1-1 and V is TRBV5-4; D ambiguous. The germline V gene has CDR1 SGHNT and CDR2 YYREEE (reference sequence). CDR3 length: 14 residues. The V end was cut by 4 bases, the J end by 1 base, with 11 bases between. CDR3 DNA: TGTGCCAGCAGCGCCGGTTTACAGAACACTGAAGCTTTCTTT. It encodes CASSAGLQNTEAFF.

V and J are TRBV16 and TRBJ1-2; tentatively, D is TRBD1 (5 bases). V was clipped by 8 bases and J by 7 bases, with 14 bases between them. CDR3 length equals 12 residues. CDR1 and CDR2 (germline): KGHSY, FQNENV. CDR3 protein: CASAQKGFGYTF. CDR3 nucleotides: TGTGCCAGCGCTCAAAAGGGGTTTGGCTACACCTTC. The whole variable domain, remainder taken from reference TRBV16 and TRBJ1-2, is GEEVAQTPKHLVRGEGQKAKLYCAPIKGHSYVFWYQQVLKNEFKFLISFQNENVFDETGMPKERFSAKCLPNSPCSLEIQATKLEDSAVYFCASAQKGFGYTFGSGTRLTVV.

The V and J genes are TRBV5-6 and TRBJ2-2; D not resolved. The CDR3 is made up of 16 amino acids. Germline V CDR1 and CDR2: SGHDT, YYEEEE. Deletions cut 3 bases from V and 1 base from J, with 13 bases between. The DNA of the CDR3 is TGTGCCAGCAGCTCTGACTTCGGTCGGAACACCGGGGAGCTGTTTTTT. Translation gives CASSSDFGRNTGELFF.

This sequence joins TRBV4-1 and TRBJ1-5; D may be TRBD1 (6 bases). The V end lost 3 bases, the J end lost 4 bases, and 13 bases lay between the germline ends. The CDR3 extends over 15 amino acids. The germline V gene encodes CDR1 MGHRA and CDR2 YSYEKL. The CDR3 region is CASSHMTGPNQPQHF. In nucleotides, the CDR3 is TGCGCCAGCAGCCACATGACAGGTCCGAATCAGCCCCAGCATTTT.

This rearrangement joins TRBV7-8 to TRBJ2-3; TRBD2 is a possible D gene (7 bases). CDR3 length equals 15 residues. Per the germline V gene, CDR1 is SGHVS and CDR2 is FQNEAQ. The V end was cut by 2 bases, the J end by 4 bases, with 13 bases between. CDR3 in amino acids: CASSLRGGASDTQYF. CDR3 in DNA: TGTGCCAGCAGCTTACGTGGGGGGGCATCAGATACGCAGTATTTT.

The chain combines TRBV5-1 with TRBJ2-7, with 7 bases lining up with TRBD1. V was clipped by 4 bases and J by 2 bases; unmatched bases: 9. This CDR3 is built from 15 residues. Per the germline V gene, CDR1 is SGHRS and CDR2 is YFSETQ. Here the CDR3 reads CASSQGQSTAYEQYF. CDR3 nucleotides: TGCGCCAGCAGCCAGGGACAGTCCACAGCCTACGAGCAGTACTTC.

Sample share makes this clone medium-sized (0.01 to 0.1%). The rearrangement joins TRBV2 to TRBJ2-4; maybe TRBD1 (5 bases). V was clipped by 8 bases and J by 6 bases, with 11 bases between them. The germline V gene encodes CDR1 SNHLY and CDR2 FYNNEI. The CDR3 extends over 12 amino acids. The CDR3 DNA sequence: TGTGCCAGCTCACAGGAGTTAAACATTCAGTACTTC. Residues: CASSQELNIQYF.

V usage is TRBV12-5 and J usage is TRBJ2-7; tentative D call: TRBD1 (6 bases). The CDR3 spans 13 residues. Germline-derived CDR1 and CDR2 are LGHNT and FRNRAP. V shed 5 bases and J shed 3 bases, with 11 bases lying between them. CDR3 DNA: TGTGCTAGTGGTCTCGGACAGAACTACGAGCAGTACTTC. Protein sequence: CASGLGQNYEQYF.

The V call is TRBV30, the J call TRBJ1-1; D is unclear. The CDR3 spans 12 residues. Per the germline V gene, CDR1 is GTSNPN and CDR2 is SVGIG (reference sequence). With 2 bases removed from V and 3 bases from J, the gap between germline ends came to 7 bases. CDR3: CAWSSGYTEAFF. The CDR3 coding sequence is TGTGCCTGGAGTTCCGGTTACACTGAAGCTTTCTTT.

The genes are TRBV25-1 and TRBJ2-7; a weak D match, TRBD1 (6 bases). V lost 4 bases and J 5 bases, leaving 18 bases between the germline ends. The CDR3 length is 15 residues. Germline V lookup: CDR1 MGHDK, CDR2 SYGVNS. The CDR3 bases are TGTGCCAGCAGTGTCGGGACACCGACTTGGAACGAGCAGTACTTC. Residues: CASSVGTPTWNEQYF.

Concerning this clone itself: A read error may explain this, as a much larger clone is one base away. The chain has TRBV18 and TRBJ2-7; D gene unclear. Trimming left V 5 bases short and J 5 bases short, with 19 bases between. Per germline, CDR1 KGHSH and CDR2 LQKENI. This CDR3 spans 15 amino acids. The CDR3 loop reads CASSSMRHSDHEQYF. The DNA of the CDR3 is TGTGCCAGCTCATCAATGAGGCATTCCGACCACGAGCAGTACTTC.

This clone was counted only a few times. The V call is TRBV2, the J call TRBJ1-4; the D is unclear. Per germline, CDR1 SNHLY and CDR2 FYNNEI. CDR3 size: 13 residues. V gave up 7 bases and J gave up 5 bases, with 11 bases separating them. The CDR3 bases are TGTGCCAGCACCCGAGCCCCGAATGAAAAACTGTTTTTT. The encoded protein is CASTRAPNEKLFF. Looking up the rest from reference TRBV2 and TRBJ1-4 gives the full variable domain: EPEVTQTPSHQVTQMGQEVILRCVPISNHLYFYWYRQILGQKVEFLVSFYNNEISEKSEIFDDQFSVERPDGSNFTLKIRSTKLEDSAMYFCASTRAPNEKLFFGSGTQLSVL.

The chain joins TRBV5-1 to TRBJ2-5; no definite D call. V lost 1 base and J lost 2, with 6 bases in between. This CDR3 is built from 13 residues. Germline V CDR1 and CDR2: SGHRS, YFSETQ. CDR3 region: CASSLNLQETQYF. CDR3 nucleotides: TGCGCCAGCAGCTTGAACCTACAAGAGACCCAGTACTTC. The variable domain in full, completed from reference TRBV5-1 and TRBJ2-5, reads KAGVTQTPRYLIKTRGQQVTLSCSPISGHRSVSWYQQTPGQGLQFLFEYFSETQRNKGNFPGRFSGRQFSNSRSEMNVSTLELGDSALYLCASSLNLQETQYFGPGTRLLVL.

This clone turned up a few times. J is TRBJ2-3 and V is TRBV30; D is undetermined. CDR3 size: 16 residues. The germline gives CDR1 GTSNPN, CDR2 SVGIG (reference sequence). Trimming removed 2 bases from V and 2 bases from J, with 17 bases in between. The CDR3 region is CAWSRAPAISTDTQYF. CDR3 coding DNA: TGTGCCTGGAGTCGGGCACCCGCTATTTCCACAGATACGCAGTATTTT.

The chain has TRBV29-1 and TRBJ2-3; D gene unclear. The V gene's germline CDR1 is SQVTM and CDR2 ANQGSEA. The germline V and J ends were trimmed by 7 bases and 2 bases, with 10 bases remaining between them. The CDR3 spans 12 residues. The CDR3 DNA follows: TGCAGCGAACTTCAAGCCACAGATACGCAGTATTTT. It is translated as CSELQATDTQYF.

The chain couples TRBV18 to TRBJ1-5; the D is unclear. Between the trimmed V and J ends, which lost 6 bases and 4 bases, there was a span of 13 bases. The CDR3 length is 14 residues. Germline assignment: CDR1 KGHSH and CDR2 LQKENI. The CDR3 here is CASSQYSENQPQHF. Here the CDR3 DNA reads TGTGCCAGCTCTCAATACAGTGAGAATCAGCCCCAGCATTTT.

The CDR3 region has the DNA TGTGCCAGCAGCGCCCCCCCGGGTGCGGGCTCCTACAATGAGCAGTTCTTC. As protein: CASSAPPGAGSYNEQFF. This chain connects TRBV7-6 to TRBJ2-1, with D possibly being TRBD2 (5 bases). The CDR3 loop spans 17 amino acids. The germline CDR1 and CDR2 sequences are SGHVS and FNYEAQ. The germline V and J ends were trimmed by 5 bases and 0 bases, with 17 bases remaining between them.